This passage covers 17 T cell receptor beta chains from one sample sequenced in a study of monozygotic twins with inflammatory bowel disease. TCRdb derives one entry per CDR3 protein from the 5' RACE reads, leaving out DNA. This repertoire comprises under 130,000 distinct CDR3 sequences; its ten largest clones make up approximately 2%. The sequencing sample was made of blood. These TCRs come from a human donor with ulcerative colitis or Crohn's disease, or a healthy co-twin of an affected twin (not recorded which).

The chain couples TRBV5-4 to TRBJ2-3. There are 16 residues in the CDR3. The germline CDR1 and CDR2 sequences are SGHNT and YYREEE (reference sequence). The chain's CDR3 is CASSLGRDLYTDTQYF.

The rearrangement joins TRBV30 to TRBJ2-1; TCRdb picks TRBD1, but there is no DNA to check that call. The length of the CDR3 is 14 residues. Per the germline V gene, CDR1 is GTSNPN and CDR2 is SVGIG (reference sequence). CDR3 in amino acids: CAWSPGDRVNEQFF. Supplemented by reference TRBV30 and TRBJ2-1, the full variable domain reads SQTIHQWPATLVQPVGSPLSLECTVEGTSNPNLYWYRQAAGRGLQLLFYSVGIGQISSEVPQNLSASRPQDRQFILSSKKLLLSDSGFYLCAWSPGDRVNEQFFGPGTRLTVL.

The rearrangement uses TRBV14 and TRBJ2-1; no DNA is available, so the TRBD1 call from TCRdb remains unchecked. Germline V gene data show CDR1 as SGHDN and CDR2 as FVKESK. This CDR3 comprises 14 residues. The CDR3 region is CASSQRQGTNEQFF.

The gene calls are TRBV11-2 and TRBJ2-3. Germline V gene lookup returns CDR1 SGHAT and CDR2 FQNNGV. The CDR3 length is 15 residues. The CDR3 sequence is CASSLSGVGTDTQYF.

The rearrangement uses TRBV7-2 and TRBJ2-1; as DNA is missing, the TRBD2 call by TCRdb cannot be tested. The germline CDR1 and CDR2 sequences are SGHTA and FQGNSA. This CDR3 is built from 16 residues. The CDR3 reads CASSLGLAGGPDEQFF.

The CDR3 sequence: CASSPAPTGTYEQYF. The gene calls are TRBV6-4 and TRBJ2-7; the D call of TRBD1 rests on TCRdb alone, since no DNA is present to check it. The germline gives CDR1 MRHNA, CDR2 SNTAGT. The CDR3 is 15 residues long.

V gene TRBV7-6 combines with J gene TRBJ2-7; lacking DNA, the TRBD1 call made by TCRdb goes unchecked. Looked up from germline, CDR1 is SGHVS and CDR2 is FNYEAQ. The CDR3 contains 16 residues. The chain's CDR3 is CASSLVGRGPTYEQYF.

CDR3 in amino acids: CASRNFFEQYF. The J gene is TRBJ2-7, the V gene TRBV12-3 or TRBV12-4. The CDR3 is made up of 11 amino acids.

CDR3 sequence: CSARTSGLYNEQFF. The chain combines TRBV20-1 with TRBJ2-1. Germline CDR1 reads DFQATT; CDR2 reads SNEGSKA (reference sequence). The CDR3 is 14 amino acids.

The chain recombines TRBV5-1 with TRBJ2-2; TCRdb indicates TRBD2, and absent DNA this call remains unverified. The CDR3 runs 16 residues. Germline loops: CDR1 SGHRS, CDR2 YFSETQ. The CDR3 spells CASSPSLAGDTGELFF.

V gene TRBV5-1 combines with J gene TRBJ1-6. This CDR3 has 14 residues. Looked up from germline, CDR1 is SGHRS and CDR2 is YFSETQ. The CDR3 sequence is CASSLAGIGSPLHF.

This chain uses TRBV19 with TRBJ2-5. The CDR3 is made up of 12 amino acids. Germline V CDR1 and CDR2: LNHDA, SQIVND (reference sequence). CDR3 amino acids: CASSIGAETQYF.

The genes are TRBV6-1 and TRBJ2-2; TCRdb designates TRBD2, a call that cannot be tested without DNA. The CDR3 contains 17 residues. Germline values: CDR1 MNHNS, CDR2 SASEGT. The CDR3 protein is CASSEEGLAGEPGELFF.

The V and J genes are TRBV3-1 and TRBJ1-2; no DNA is available, so the TRBD1 call from TCRdb remains unchecked. This CDR3 contains 16 residues. CDR1 and CDR2 (germline): LGHDT, YNNKEL (reference sequence). The CDR3 loop is CASSQTLGQGVGGYTF.

The rearrangement uses TRBV29-1 and TRBJ2-3; the D gene TCRdb calls, TRBD1, cannot be checked with no DNA. Per the germline V gene, CDR1 is SQVTM and CDR2 is ANQGSEA. The CDR3 spans 15 residues. The chain's CDR3 is CSVESFGAGTDTQYF.

The rearrangement uses TRBV7-3 and TRBJ2-3; the D gene TCRdb calls, TRBD2, cannot be checked with no DNA. This CDR3 has 15 residues. CDR1 is SGHTA, CDR2 FQGTGA, per germline. This CDR3 is CASSLGLARADTQYF.

The chain combines TRBV4-3 with TRBJ1-4; TCRdb picks TRBD1, but there is no DNA to check that call. Germline assignment: CDR1 LGHNA and CDR2 YSLEER. The CDR3 has 15 residues. The CDR3 sequence is CASSQGGQGREKLFF.